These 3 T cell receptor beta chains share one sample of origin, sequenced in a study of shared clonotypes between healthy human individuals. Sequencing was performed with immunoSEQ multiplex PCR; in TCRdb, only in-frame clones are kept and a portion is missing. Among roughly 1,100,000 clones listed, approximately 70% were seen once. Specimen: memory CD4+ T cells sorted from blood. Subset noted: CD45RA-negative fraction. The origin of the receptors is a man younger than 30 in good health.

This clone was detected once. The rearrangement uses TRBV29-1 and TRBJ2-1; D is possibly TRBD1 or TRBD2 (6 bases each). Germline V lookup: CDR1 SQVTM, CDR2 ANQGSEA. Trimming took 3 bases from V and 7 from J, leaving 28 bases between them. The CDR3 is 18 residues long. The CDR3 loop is CSVEGGASWRPARNEQFF. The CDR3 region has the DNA TGCAGCGTTGAGGGGGGCGCGTCTTGGAGGCCAGCTCGAAATGAGCAGTTCTTC.

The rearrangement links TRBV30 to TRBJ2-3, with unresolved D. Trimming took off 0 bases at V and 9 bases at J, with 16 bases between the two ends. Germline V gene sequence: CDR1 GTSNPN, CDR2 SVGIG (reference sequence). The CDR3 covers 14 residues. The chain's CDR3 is CAWSVPSSVYTQYF. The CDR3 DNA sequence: TGTGCCTGGAGTGTACCCAGTTCTGTGTACACGCAGTATTTT.

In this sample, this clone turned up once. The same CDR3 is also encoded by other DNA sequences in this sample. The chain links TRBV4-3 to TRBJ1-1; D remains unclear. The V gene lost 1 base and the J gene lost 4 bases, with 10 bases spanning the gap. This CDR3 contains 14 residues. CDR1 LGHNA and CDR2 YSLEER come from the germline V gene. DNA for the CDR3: TGCGCCAGCAGCCAAGGGGGTAGGGTCACTGAAGCTTTCTTT. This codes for CASSQGGRVTEAFF.